This T cell receptor beta chain was recorded in a study of molecular identifiers for immune sequencing clone quantification. Study background: In the replicates, RNA derived from roughly 20,000 or 100,000 naive CD8 cells was divided into five parts, and four were sequenced.

TCRdb re-called the PCR reads through MiXCR, storing one row per CDR3 protein. The sample lists some 96,000 distinct CDR3 sequences; 20% to 30% were seen once. The CDR3 spans 12 residues. Deletions cut 5 bases from V and 10 bases from J, with 14 bases between. Study conclusions and caveats: Clones that had above 20 RNA copies took up over 99% of effector molecules but under 1% in naive cells.

Details on this clonotype: Its antigen is undetermined.

The authors gated naive CD8 T cells as CD8+CD4-CCR7+CD45RA+ for sorting. V is TRBV12-3 or TRBV12-4 and J is TRBJ1-1, with D unresolved. The sequence was collected from a human donor in good health. Some libraries in this study had Jurkat cell RNA spiked in. The material sequenced was naive CD8+ T cells from blood, with Jurkat cell RNA spiked in. Indicated subset: FACS-sorted CD8+CD4-CCR7+CD45RA+ naive T cells. The CDR3 DNA reads TGTGCCAGCAGTCCTTCCGGAGTGGGAGCTTTCTTT. Amino acid sequence: CASSPSGVGAFF.